The rows below give T cell receptor beta chains drawn from one sample of a study of blood T cell repertoires in COVID-19. Sequencing was performed with immunoSEQ multiplex PCR; in TCRdb, only in-frame clones are kept and a portion is missing. The data show roughly 53,000 clones, 65% to 85% seen once. The specimen sequenced was peripheral blood. Receptors were obtained from a man aged 70-80 years with active or convalescent COVID-19. CDR3s leave out the opening cysteine and the closing phenylalanine or tryptophan.

V gene: TRBV28
J gene: TRBJ2-7
CDR3 protein: ASSLLGTGSHEQY

V gene: TRBV7-2
J gene: TRBJ2-2
CDR3 protein: AISQTSKGTGELF

V gene: TRBV19
J gene: TRBJ1-1
CDR3 protein: ATSYRDTEAF

V gene: TRBV11-2
J gene: TRBJ1-2
CDR3 protein: ASSSNRVWGYT

V gene: TRBV5-8
J gene: TRBJ2-1
CDR3 protein: ASSLDRSGRDMNEQF

V gene: TRBV7-2
J gene: TRBJ2-7
CDR3 protein: ASSLRTGGSGIPSYEQY

V gene: TRBV27
J gene: TRBJ1-1
CDR3 protein: AAQRAEGTEAF

V gene: TRBV3-1/TRBV3-2
J gene: TRBJ1-2
CDR3 protein: ASSEGVYGYT

V gene: TRBV7-8
J gene: TRBJ2-4
CDR3 protein: ASSGGTSGNTKNIQY

V gene: TRBV28
J gene: TRBJ1-2
CDR3 protein: ASSLVPPGLTNYGYT

V gene: TRBV7-2
J gene: TRBJ2-5
CDR3 protein: ASSQYGTVEETQY

V gene: TRBV7-2
J gene: TRBJ2-7
CDR3 protein: ASSFRGEDYEQY

V gene: TRBV18
J gene: TRBJ2-6
CDR3 protein: ASSPPAGANVLT

V gene: TRBV5-4
J gene: TRBJ1-2
CDR3 protein: ASSRGQDNYGYT

V gene: TRBV6-1
J gene: TRBJ2-1
CDR3 protein: ASSASGTYNEQF

V gene: TRBV18
J gene: TRBJ2-2
CDR3 protein: ASSSTGLNTGELF